Listed below are T cell receptor beta chains from one sample, sequenced in a study of blood T cell repertoires in COVID-19. Data came from immunoSEQ multiplex PCR; TCRdb stores just in-frame clones and leaves some out. The sample holds almost 400,000 clones, around 87% seen once. Sequencing was carried out using peripheral blood. The receptors were gathered from a woman aged 55-69 years with COVID-19, enrolled during active disease. The CDR3 runs from the conserved cysteine through the conserved F or W. The order of the fields is clone size, V gene, J gene, D gene, CDR3 DNA, CDR3 protein. The D gene is left open where the match is weak. Some rows mark clone size as missing; the rest say once, few, many or name a class of expanded clone.

clone_size: NA; v_call: TRBV7-2; j_call: TRBJ1-1; d_call: TRBD1; cdr3_nt: TGTGCCAGCAGCCAATTCAGGGGACAGGGGATTGGTGAAGCTTTCTTT; cdr3_aa: CASSQFRGQGIGEAFF
clone_size: few; v_call: TRBV11-3; j_call: TRBJ1-5; d_call: TRBD1; cdr3_nt: TGTGCCAGCAGCTTAGGGGACAGGGGGCCACGGTGGGGAAAGCCCCAGCATTTT; cdr3_aa: CASSLGDRGPRWGKPQHF
clone_size: NA; v_call: TRBV12-5; j_call: TRBJ2-3; d_call: TRBD1; cdr3_nt: TGTGCTAGTGGCCGAGGGGGCGCAGATACGCAGTATTTT; cdr3_aa: CASGRGGADTQYF
clone_size: NA; v_call: TRBV2; j_call: TRBJ2-3; d_call: NA; cdr3_nt: TGTGCCAGCAGATTAGCCTTGAGGCAGTATTTT; cdr3_aa: CASRLALRQYF
clone_size: NA; v_call: TRBV6-5; j_call: TRBJ2-5; d_call: NA; cdr3_nt: TGTGCCAGCAGAAGGGGAGGGGGGGAGACCCAGTACTTC; cdr3_aa: CASRRGGGETQYF
clone_size: NA; v_call: TRBV7-3; j_call: TRBJ2-7; d_call: TRBD2; cdr3_nt: TGTGCCAGCAGCTTAGCGGGGGGGAAGGACGAGCAGTACTTC; cdr3_aa: CASSLAGGKDEQYF
clone_size: once; v_call: TRBV5-4; j_call: TRBJ2-7; d_call: TRBD2; cdr3_nt: TGTGCCAGCAGCTTGGCGGGGGGGCAATTCAACGAGCAGTACTTC; cdr3_aa: CASSLAGGQFNEQYF
clone_size: NA; v_call: TRBV6-5; j_call: TRBJ1-1; d_call: NA; cdr3_nt: TGTGCCAGCAGAGAGCTAGGGAGGGCGACTGAAGCTTTCTTT; cdr3_aa: CASRELGRATEAFF
clone_size: NA; v_call: TRBV18; j_call: TRBJ2-7; d_call: TRBD1; cdr3_nt: TGTGCCAGCTCACCACCGGAAGGAGACAGGGTCCCGAACGAGCAGTACTTC; cdr3_aa: CASSPPEGDRVPNEQYF
clone_size: NA; v_call: TRBV25-1; j_call: TRBJ1-6; d_call: NA; cdr3_nt: TGTGCCAGCAGTGCCGGGACTGGGGTCAATTCACCCCTCCACTTT; cdr3_aa: CASSAGTGVNSPLHF
clone_size: NA; v_call: TRBV21-1; j_call: TRBJ1-1; d_call: NA; cdr3_nt: TGTGCCAGCAGCACCCACAAGCGATCTAATGAAGCTTTCTTT; cdr3_aa: CASSTHKRSNEAFF
clone_size: once; v_call: TRBV5-1; j_call: TRBJ2-6; d_call: NA; cdr3_nt: TGCGCCAGCAGTCAGGGGCATGGGGCCAACGTCCTGACTTTC; cdr3_aa: CASSQGHGANVLTF
clone_size: once; v_call: TRBV19; j_call: TRBJ1-5; d_call: TRBD1; cdr3_nt: TGTGCCAGTCGGGACAGGGACTTCAATCAGCCCCAGCATTTT; cdr3_aa: CASRDRDFNQPQHF
clone_size: once; v_call: TRBV4-1; j_call: TRBJ2-2; d_call: NA; cdr3_nt: TGCGCCAGCAGCCAACAAACAGGCCTACAGAAATCCGGGGAGCTGTTTTTT; cdr3_aa: CASSQQTGLQKSGELFF
clone_size: NA; v_call: TRBV6-2/TRBV6-3; j_call: TRBJ1-1; d_call: NA; cdr3_nt: TGTGCCAGCAGCGTTACAGGGTTGCGAAGCACTGAAGCTTTCTTT; cdr3_aa: CASSVTGLRSTEAFF
clone_size: once; v_call: TRBV18; j_call: TRBJ2-7; d_call: TRBD1; cdr3_nt: TGTGCCAGCTCACCTGGAACAGGGGTAAGCTACGAGCAGTACTTC; cdr3_aa: CASSPGTGVSYEQYF
clone_size: NA; v_call: TRBV7-3; j_call: TRBJ2-1; d_call: TRBD2; cdr3_nt: TGTGCCAGCAGCCCCCGGGGGGGGGTTTACAATGAGCAGTTCTTC; cdr3_aa: CASSPRGGVYNEQFF
clone_size: NA; v_call: TRBV4-1; j_call: TRBJ1-4; d_call: NA; cdr3_nt: TGCGCCAGCAGCCAAGGCGGGGGGCTGGGGTGGAAACTGTTTTTT; cdr3_aa: CASSQGGGLGWKLFF
clone_size: NA; v_call: TRBV24-1; j_call: TRBJ2-3; d_call: NA; cdr3_nt: TGTGCCACCAGTGATTTGTTGGGGGGGGGCGATACGCAGTATTTT; cdr3_aa: CATSDLLGGGDTQYF
clone_size: NA; v_call: TRBV9; j_call: TRBJ2-1; d_call: TRBD2; cdr3_nt: TGTGCCAGCAGCGCTGTAGCGGGGGGGAGGAATGAGCAGTTCTTC; cdr3_aa: CASSAVAGGRNEQFF
clone_size: once; v_call: TRBV5-1; j_call: TRBJ1-2; d_call: TRBD1; cdr3_nt: TGCGCCAGCAGCTCGGACAGGGGGACAGGCTACACCTTC; cdr3_aa: CASSSDRGTGYTF
clone_size: NA; v_call: TRBV2; j_call: TRBJ1-1; d_call: NA; cdr3_nt: TGTGCCAGCCTTCCCGGTGGGCGCGCCACTGAAGCTTTCTTT; cdr3_aa: CASLPGGRATEAFF
clone_size: NA; v_call: TRBV28; j_call: TRBJ2-7; d_call: NA; cdr3_nt: TGTGCCAGCAGCTCCCCCGGACACAACTCCTACGAGCAGTACTTC; cdr3_aa: CASSSPGHNSYEQYF
clone_size: NA; v_call: TRBV2; j_call: TRBJ2-7; d_call: TRBD2; cdr3_nt: TGTGCCAGAGGGACGGGAGGTTACGAGCAGTACTTC; cdr3_aa: CARGTGGYEQYF
clone_size: NA; v_call: TRBV5-4; j_call: TRBJ2-1; d_call: TRBD2; cdr3_nt: TGTGCCAGCAGCCGAATAGCGGGGGCCTACAATGAGCAGTTCTTC; cdr3_aa: CASSRIAGAYNEQFF
clone_size: NA; v_call: TRBV7-2; j_call: TRBJ2-5; d_call: TRBD1; cdr3_nt: TGTGCCAGCAGCCCGGACAGGGGATACGAGACCCAGTACTTC; cdr3_aa: CASSPDRGYETQYF
clone_size: NA; v_call: TRBV19; j_call: TRBJ2-6; d_call: NA; cdr3_nt: TGTGCCAGTAATCGAGACAGGTCTGGGGCCAACGTCCTGACTTTC; cdr3_aa: CASNRDRSGANVLTF
clone_size: NA; v_call: TRBV5-5; j_call: TRBJ1-3; d_call: TRBD1; cdr3_nt: TGTGCCAGCAGCTCCGACAGGGCCTCTGGAAACACCATATATTTT; cdr3_aa: CASSSDRASGNTIYF
clone_size: NA; v_call: TRBV19; j_call: TRBJ1-1; d_call: NA; cdr3_nt: TGTGCCAGTAGTAGGGACACAAACACTGAAGCTTTCTTT; cdr3_aa: CASSRDTNTEAFF
clone_size: few; v_call: TRBV28; j_call: TRBJ1-1; d_call: NA; cdr3_nt: TGTGCCAGCAGTTTGGTTGACAGGCTGAACACTGAAGCTTTCTTT; cdr3_aa: CASSLVDRLNTEAFF
clone_size: NA; v_call: TRBV11-3; j_call: TRBJ1-1; d_call: NA; cdr3_nt: TGTGCCAGCAGCCCCGGTTTAGCAAACACTGAAGCTTTCTTT; cdr3_aa: CASSPGLANTEAFF
clone_size: NA; v_call: TRBV28; j_call: TRBJ2-7; d_call: TRBD1; cdr3_nt: TGTGCCAGCAGGAAGGGACAGAGGTACGAGCAGTACTTC; cdr3_aa: CASRKGQRYEQYF
clone_size: NA; v_call: TRBV19; j_call: TRBJ2-3; d_call: TRBD1; cdr3_nt: TGTGCTAGCCGCCACAGGGGGTCCTCAGATACGCAGTATTTT; cdr3_aa: CASRHRGSSDTQYF
clone_size: NA; v_call: TRBV6-5; j_call: TRBJ1-5; d_call: TRBD1; cdr3_nt: TGTGCCAGCAGGCTGGGGACAGGATCAAATCAGCCCCAGCATTTT; cdr3_aa: CASRLGTGSNQPQHF
clone_size: NA; v_call: TRBV20-1; j_call: TRBJ1-2; d_call: NA; cdr3_nt: TGCAGTGCTAGTTCCGCAGGGTCGAATAGCTTACTAAATGGCTACACCTTC; cdr3_aa: CSASSAGSNSLLNGYTF
clone_size: NA; v_call: TRBV6-5; j_call: TRBJ1-2; d_call: TRBD1; cdr3_nt: TGTGCCAGCTCCCGGGACAGCTATGGCTACACCTTC; cdr3_aa: CASSRDSYGYTF
clone_size: NA; v_call: TRBV5-1; j_call: TRBJ2-1; d_call: NA; cdr3_nt: TGCGCCAGCGGATCGGGGATGGTCAATGAGCAGTTCTTC; cdr3_aa: CASGSGMVNEQFF
clone_size: NA; v_call: TRBV3-1/TRBV3-2; j_call: TRBJ2-3; d_call: NA; cdr3_nt: TGTGCCAGCAGCCCCCTGGGGCTGGCAGATACGCAGTATTTT; cdr3_aa: CASSPLGLADTQYF
clone_size: NA; v_call: TRBV29-1; j_call: TRBJ1-2; d_call: TRBD1; cdr3_nt: TGCAGCGTTGGTTTAGTGACAGGGGCGCATAACTATGGCTACACCTTC; cdr3_aa: CSVGLVTGAHNYGYTF
clone_size: NA; v_call: TRBV7-9; j_call: TRBJ1-2; d_call: NA; cdr3_nt: TGTGCCAGCAGTCGACTCTATGGCTACACCTTC; cdr3_aa: CASSRLYGYTF
clone_size: NA; v_call: TRBV2; j_call: TRBJ2-3; d_call: TRBD2; cdr3_nt: TGTGCCAGCATCCCTGGGCTAGCGGGGGGGTATATTAGAGATACGCAGTATTTT; cdr3_aa: CASIPGLAGGYIRDTQYF
clone_size: NA; v_call: TRBV5-1; j_call: TRBJ2-3; d_call: TRBD2; cdr3_nt: TGCGCCAGCAGCTTGGAGCAGCTAGCGGGCTCCCCTACGCAGTATTTT; cdr3_aa: CASSLEQLAGSPTQYF
clone_size: NA; v_call: TRBV28; j_call: TRBJ1-4; d_call: NA; cdr3_nt: TGTGCCAGCAGCCTCGCGACAGCAACTAATGAAAAACTGTTTTTT; cdr3_aa: CASSLATATNEKLFF
clone_size: NA; v_call: TRBV28; j_call: TRBJ2-7; d_call: TRBD1; cdr3_nt: TGTGCCAGCAGTTGGGACAGGGGTTACGAGCAGTACTTC; cdr3_aa: CASSWDRGYEQYF
clone_size: NA; v_call: TRBV6-1; j_call: TRBJ1-4; d_call: NA; cdr3_nt: TGTGCCAGCAGTGAAGCACTAAAAAATGAAAAACTGTTTTTT; cdr3_aa: CASSEALKNEKLFF
clone_size: NA; v_call: TRBV7-8; j_call: TRBJ1-5; d_call: NA; cdr3_nt: TGTGCCAGCAGCCAAATGGACAGTAGCAATCAGCCCCAGCATTTT; cdr3_aa: CASSQMDSSNQPQHF
clone_size: NA; v_call: TRBV6-6; j_call: TRBJ1-3; d_call: NA; cdr3_nt: TGTGCCAGCAGTTACTCGAGGGCGGCCGACACCATATATTTT; cdr3_aa: CASSYSRAADTIYF
clone_size: few; v_call: TRBV6-6; j_call: TRBJ1-2; d_call: NA; cdr3_nt: TGTGCCAGCAGTCTGACCCCCCGGGAGTTAGCTAACTATGGCTACACCTTC; cdr3_aa: CASSLTPRELANYGYTF
clone_size: NA; v_call: TRBV7-8; j_call: TRBJ1-6; d_call: NA; cdr3_nt: TGTGCCAGCAGCTTATCCCCCCTGGCTCCGCCATCCGGGACACCGAATTCACCCCTCCACTTT; cdr3_aa: CASSLSPLAPPSGTPNSPLHF
clone_size: NA; v_call: TRBV5-5; j_call: TRBJ2-7; d_call: TRBD2; cdr3_nt: TGTGCCAGCAGCTTTACCTCTAGCGGGGCTAGGAGAGAGCAGTACTTC; cdr3_aa: CASSFTSSGARREQYF
clone_size: NA; v_call: TRBV5-1; j_call: TRBJ2-3; d_call: TRBD1; cdr3_nt: TGCGCCAGCAGCCGAGGCGGGACAGGGGGAGATACGCAGTATTTT; cdr3_aa: CASSRGGTGGDTQYF
clone_size: few; v_call: TRBV6-5; j_call: TRBJ1-1; d_call: TRBD1; cdr3_nt: TGTGCCAGCAGGCCAGGGGGCGGAATCGTCACTGAAGCTTTCTTT; cdr3_aa: CASRPGGGIVTEAFF
clone_size: NA; v_call: TRBV11-2; j_call: TRBJ1-2; d_call: NA; cdr3_nt: TGTGCCAGCAGCTTAACAGTCCCAGGGGTAGGGGGCTACACCTTC; cdr3_aa: CASSLTVPGVGGYTF
clone_size: NA; v_call: TRBV19; j_call: TRBJ2-7; d_call: TRBD2; cdr3_nt: TGTGCCAGTTCACGGGCCCCCGGGGGGGGCGAGCAGTACTTC; cdr3_aa: CASSRAPGGGEQYF
clone_size: NA; v_call: TRBV2; j_call: TRBJ1-6; d_call: TRBD1; cdr3_nt: TGTGCCAGCAACCGACAGGGGAACAATTCACCCCTCCACTTT; cdr3_aa: CASNRQGNNSPLHF
clone_size: NA; v_call: TRBV15; j_call: TRBJ1-2; d_call: NA; cdr3_nt: TGTGCCACCAGCAGAGGACAGGCCGGGGGCTACACCTTC; cdr3_aa: CATSRGQAGGYTF